One TCR beta chain is described in this entry. Its target is not known. At one end, the junction sequence differs from germline, possibly due to a read error. The data stem from a study of T cells after yellow fever vaccination. Study-wide points: Primary-vaccination clones mostly resurfaced post-booster (roughly 97% CD4, roughly 87% CD8). The bulk population could contribute abundant contaminating clonotypes to FACS-sorted repertoires.

CDR3 size: 13 residues. In germline, CDR1 is SSHAT, CDR2 FNYEAQ (reference sequence). It was through 5'RACE template switching that TCR cDNA was made, with a universal primer site and UMIs added. TCRdb reanalysed the 5' RACE reads using MiXCR and keeps one entry per CDR3 protein. The sample yields 200,000 to 300,000 distinct CDR3 sequences, around 3.5% seen once. This TCR was sampled from a man younger than 35 who received the YFV17D yellow fever vaccine. The sample was PBMCs, taken 15 days after the yellow fever booster vaccination. The chain links TRBV7-7 to TRBJ2-3; D unresolved. In DNA form, the CDR3 reads TGTGCTAGCAGCTTTCTCCGGCAAGATACGCAGTATTTT. Translation: CASSFLRQDTQYF.